The source of this T cell receptor beta chain is a study of a mutant IDH1 vaccine in newly diagnosed glioma. The overall study: Vaccination started 4-6 weeks after radiotherapy alone, or with temozolomide cycles. Treatment recipients were approximately 62% male and around 38% female, and their mean age was approximately 42 years. Receipt of radiotherapy, temozolomide, or both preceded the study, and most received both.

Sequenced by immunoSEQ multiplex PCR; TCRdb stores in-frame clones only, minus some. The sample shows approximately 61,000 clones, around 80% of them seen only once. Time point described: week 5, during vaccination. In every dose of vaccine, 300 ug of mutant IDH1 20-mer peptide was given alongside topical imiquimod. New astrocytomas of WHO grade 3 or 4 that were IDH1-mutant and ATRX-lost were found in the donors. Germline values: CDR1 LNHDA, CDR2 SQIVND (reference sequence). This CDR3 spans 15 amino acids. The V end was cut by 3 bases, the J end by 0 bases, with 6 bases between. Details on this clone: Its cognate antigen is unknown.

The sequence came from a woman between 50 and 59 years old with glioma. This specimen was PBMCs, taken from a glioma patient whose treatment included an IDH1 peptide vaccine. The J gene is TRBJ2-6, the V gene TRBV19; no firm D call. CDR3 residues: CASSMYGSGANVLTF. CDR3 coding DNA: TGTGCCAGTAGTATGTACGGCTCTGGGGCCAACGTCCTGACTTTC.